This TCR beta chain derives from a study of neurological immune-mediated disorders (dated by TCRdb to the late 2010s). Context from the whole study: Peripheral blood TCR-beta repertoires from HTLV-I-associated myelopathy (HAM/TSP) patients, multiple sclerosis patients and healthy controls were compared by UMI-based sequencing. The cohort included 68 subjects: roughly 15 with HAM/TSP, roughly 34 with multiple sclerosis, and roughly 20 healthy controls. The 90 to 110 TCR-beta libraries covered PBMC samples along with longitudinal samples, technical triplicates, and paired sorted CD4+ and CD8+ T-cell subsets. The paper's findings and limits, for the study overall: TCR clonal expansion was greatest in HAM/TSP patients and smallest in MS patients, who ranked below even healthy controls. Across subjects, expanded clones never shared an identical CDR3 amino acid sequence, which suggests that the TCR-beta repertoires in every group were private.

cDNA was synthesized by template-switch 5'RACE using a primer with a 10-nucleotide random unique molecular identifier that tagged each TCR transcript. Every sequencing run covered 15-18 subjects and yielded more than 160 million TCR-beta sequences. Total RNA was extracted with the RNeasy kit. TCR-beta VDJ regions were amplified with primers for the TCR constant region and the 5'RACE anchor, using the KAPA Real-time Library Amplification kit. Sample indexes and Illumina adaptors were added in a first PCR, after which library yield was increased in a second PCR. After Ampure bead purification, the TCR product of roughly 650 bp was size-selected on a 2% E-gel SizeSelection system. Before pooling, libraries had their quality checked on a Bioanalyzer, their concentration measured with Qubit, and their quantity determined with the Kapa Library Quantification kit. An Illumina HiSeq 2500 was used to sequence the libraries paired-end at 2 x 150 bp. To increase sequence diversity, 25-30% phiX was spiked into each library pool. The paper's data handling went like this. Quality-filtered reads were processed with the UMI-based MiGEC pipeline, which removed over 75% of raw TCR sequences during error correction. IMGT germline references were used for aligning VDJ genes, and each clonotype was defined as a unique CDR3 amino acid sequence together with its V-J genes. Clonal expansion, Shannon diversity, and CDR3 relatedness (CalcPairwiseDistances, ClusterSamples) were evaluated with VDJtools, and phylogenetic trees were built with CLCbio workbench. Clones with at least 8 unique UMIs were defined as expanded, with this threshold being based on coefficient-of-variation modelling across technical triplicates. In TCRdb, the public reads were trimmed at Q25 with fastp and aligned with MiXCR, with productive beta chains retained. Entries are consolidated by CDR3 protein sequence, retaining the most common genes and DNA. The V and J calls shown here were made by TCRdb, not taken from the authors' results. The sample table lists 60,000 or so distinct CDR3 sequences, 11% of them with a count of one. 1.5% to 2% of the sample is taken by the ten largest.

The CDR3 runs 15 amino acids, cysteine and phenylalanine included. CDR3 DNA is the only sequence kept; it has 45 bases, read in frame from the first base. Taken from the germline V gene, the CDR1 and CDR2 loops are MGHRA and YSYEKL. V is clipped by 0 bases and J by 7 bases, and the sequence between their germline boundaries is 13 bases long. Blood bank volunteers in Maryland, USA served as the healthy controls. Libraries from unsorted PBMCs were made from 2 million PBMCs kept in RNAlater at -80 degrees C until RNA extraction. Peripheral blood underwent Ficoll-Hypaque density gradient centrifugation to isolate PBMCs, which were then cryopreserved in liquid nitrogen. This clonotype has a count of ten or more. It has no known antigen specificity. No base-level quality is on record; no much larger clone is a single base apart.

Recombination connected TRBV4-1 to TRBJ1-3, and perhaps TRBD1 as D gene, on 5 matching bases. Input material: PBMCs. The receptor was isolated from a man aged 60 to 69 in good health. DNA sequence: TGCGCCAGCAGCCAAGAGGAGGGACCCAAGAACACCATATATTTT. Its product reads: CASSQEEGPKNTIYF.